The 2 T cell receptor beta chains below come from one sample, sequenced in a study of cytomegalovirus exposure and HLA in healthy donors. The PCR employed 60 Vbeta primers together with 13 Jbeta primers. Method: immunoSEQ multiplex PCR; TCRdb's copy keeps in-frame clones and lacks some. The table lists some 100,000 clones, approximately 81% of them singletons, with 4.1% in the top ten. The sequenced sample was PBMCs. The receptor set was obtained from a female donor in good health and CMV-seropositive.

The chain uses TRBV20-1 and TRBJ2-3; D gene uncertain. The V gene's germline CDR1 is DFQATT and CDR2 SNEGSKA (reference sequence). The V gene lost 5 bases and the J gene lost 6 bases, with 9 bases spanning the gap. This CDR3 is built from 11 residues. In DNA form, the CDR3 reads TGCAGTGCTGTAACCGGGGATACGCAGTATTTT. This sequence encodes CSAVTGDTQYF.

CDR3 sequence: CASASGSGGPTEAFF. DNA of the CDR3: TGTGCCAGCGCCTCGGGGTCGGGGGGGCCCACTGAAGCTTTCTTT. This rearrangement joins TRBV7-6 to TRBJ1-1; weak D call: TRBD1 (6 bases). This CDR3 spans 15 amino acids. V was pared by 8 bases and J by 4 bases, with 20 bases between. Per the germline V gene, CDR1 is SGHVS and CDR2 is FNYEAQ. Variable domain in full (rest from reference TRBV7-6 and TRBJ1-1): GAGVSQSPRYKVTKRGQDVALRCDPISGHVSLYWYRQALGQGPEFLTYFNYEAQQDKSGLPNDRFSAERPEGSISTLTIQRTEQRDSAMYRCASASGSGGPTEAFFGQGTRLTVV.